The next 29 T cell receptor beta chains were all read from a single sample in a study of technical replicates of blood from a handful of donors. TCRdb keeps only in-frame clones here, not all; method: immunoSEQ multiplex PCR. The sample yields tens of thousands of clones, about 93% seen once. The specimen was T cells isolated from PBMCs. Every receptor here comes from a human donor in good health.

This clone came up once. J is TRBJ1-5 and V is TRBV6-5; 7 nucleotides line up with TRBD1. This CDR3 has 15 amino acids. Looked up from germline, CDR1 is MNHEY and CDR2 is SVGAGI. With 6 bases clipped from V and 5 bases from J, the junction kept 10 bases outside the gene matches. The CDR3, as DNA: TGTGCCAGCAGCCTAAACAGGGGTGGAGATCAGCCCCAGCATTTT. Its translation is CASSLNRGGDQPQHF.

This rearrangement joins TRBV5-4 to TRBJ1-5; D is perhaps TRBD1 (5 bases). Trimming removed 4 bases at V and 0 bases at J, with 14 bases between. Germline values: CDR1 SGHNT, CDR2 YYREEE (reference sequence). CDR3 length equals 16 residues. The CDR3 sequence: CASSLGGVDSNQPQHF. The CDR3 nucleotides read TGTGCCAGCAGCCTGGGGGGGGTGGATAGCAATCAGCCCCAGCATTTT. Combining the CDR3 with reference TRBV5-4 and TRBJ1-5 gives the whole variable domain ETGVTQSPTHLIKTRGQQVTLRCSSQSGHNTVSWYQQALGQGPQFIFQYYREEENGRGNFPPRFSGLQFPNYSSELNVNALELDDSALYLCASSLGGVDSNQPQHFGDGTRLSIL.

The chain links TRBV7-9 to TRBJ2-7, with no clear D. V lost 2 bases, J lost 0 bases, and 8 bases lay in between. Per the germline V gene, CDR1 is SEHNR and CDR2 is FQNEAQ (reference sequence). This CDR3 spans 14 amino acids. The CDR3 nucleotides read TGTGCCAGCAGCTTACTGCCCAGCTCCTACGAGCAGTACTTC. As protein: CASSLLPSSYEQYF.

In its sample, this clone was seen once. This chain uses TRBV19 with TRBJ2-3; TRBD2 matches 13 bases. There are 16 residues in the CDR3. The germline CDR1 and CDR2 sequences are LNHDA and SQIVND (reference sequence). The V and J ends lost 7 bases and 4 bases, in that order; junction bases with no gene match: 8. CDR3 in amino acids: CASTGLAGARADTQYF. The CDR3 DNA is TGTGCCAGTACCGGACTAGCGGGGGCCCGCGCAGATACGCAGTATTTT.

The J gene is TRBJ1-5, the V gene TRBV6-1; 9 nucleotides match TRBD1. This CDR3 has 17 amino acids. CDR1 MNHNS and CDR2 SASEGT come from the germline V gene. Trimming cost V 3 bases and J 4 bases; bases outside gene matches: 10. CDR3 sequence (DNA): TGTGCCAGCAGTGATCTGTCCGGGACAGGGCGAAATCAGCCCCAGCATTTT. Its translation is CASSDLSGTGRNQPQHF.

As DNA, the CDR3 is TGTGCCAGCAGTGAGCAGGGGACCTATGGCTACACCTTC. Encoded protein: CASSEQGTYGYTF. The V and J genes are TRBV6-1 and TRBJ1-2; tentatively, D is TRBD1 (6 bases). Trimming cost V 3 bases and J 4 bases, with 9 bases left between them. CDR3 length: 13 residues. Germline CDR1 MNHNS, CDR2 SASEGT.

J is TRBJ2-5 and V is TRBV29-1, with 8 bases identical to TRBD1. Unmatched junction bases numbered 7, after V lost 4 bases and J lost 3 bases. This CDR3 contains 14 residues. The V gene's germline CDR1 is SQVTM and CDR2 ANQGSEA. CDR3: CSVADRGLEETQYF. The CDR3 region has the DNA TGCAGCGTTGCAGACAGGGGTTTGGAAGAGACCCAGTACTTC.

The V call is TRBV27, the J call TRBJ2-6; D not resolved. Trimming removed 6 bases at V and 0 bases at J, with 6 bases between. CDR1 and CDR2 from the germline V gene are MNHEY and SMNVEV (reference sequence). The CDR3 covers 14 residues. CDR3 in DNA: TGTGCCAGCAGGGGCGCCTCTGGGGCCAACGTCCTGACTTTC. Its protein is CASRGASGANVLTF. Filled out from reference TRBV27 and TRBJ2-6, the complete variable domain reads EAQVTQNPRYLITVTGKKLTVTCSQNMNHEYMSWYRQDPGLGLRQIYYSMNVEVTDKGDVPEGYKVSRKEKRNFPLILESPSPNQTSLYFCASRGASGANVLTFGAGSRLTVL.

This clone has just one count. V gene TRBV5-1 combines with J gene TRBJ2-7; 7 positions match TRBD1. The CDR3 consists of 14 residues. The V segment lost 0 bases and the J segment 6 bases; nucleotides outside the gene matches: 6. Germline assignment: CDR1 SGHRS and CDR2 YFSETQ. As DNA, the CDR3 is TGCGCCAGCAGCTTGGGACAGGGTGGCGCCGAGCAGTACTTC. Translated, it gives CASSLGQGGAEQYF.

The rearrangement joins TRBV12-2 to TRBJ2-7; TRBD1, the table's D call, lacks a check against the DNA. TRBV12-2 counts as a pseudogene. This CDR3 has 12 residues. The CDR3 nucleotides read TGTGCAAGTCCCCAGGTCCGCTACGAGCAGTACTTC. Translated, it gives CASPQVRYEQYF.

The chain couples TRBV30 to TRBJ2-1; a weak D match, TRBD1 (6 bases). The V and J ends lost 2 bases and 12 bases respectively, with 14 bases between them. The CDR3 spans 12 residues. CDR1 is GTSNPN and CDR2 is SVGIG in the germline V gene (reference sequence). CDR3 nucleotide sequence: TGTGCCTGGAGTTCATCCGGGACACTGCAGTTCTTC. Protein: CAWSSSGTLQFF.

A single count supports this clone. The genes are TRBV5-8 and TRBJ2-7; 7 bases agree with TRBD1. Germline assignment: CDR1 SGHTS and CDR2 YDEGEE. The CDR3 has 13 residues. With 5 bases clipped from V and 3 bases from J, the junction kept 5 bases outside the gene matches. The CDR3 is CASSQNRGYEQYF. CDR3 nucleotide sequence: TGTGCCAGCAGTCAAAACAGGGGCTACGAGCAGTACTTC.

This clone was observed once. In DNA, the CDR3 is TGTGCCAGCAGCCAGGCGGCACGAGATGGAAACACCATATATTTT. Encoded protein: CASSQAARDGNTIYF. The chain links TRBV4-2 to TRBJ1-3; D is unclear. The CDR3 is 15 residues long. Deletions cut 3 bases from V and 3 bases from J, with 12 bases between. CDR1 is LGHNA, CDR2 YNFKEQ, per germline.

This clone was seen a single time. The rearrangement links TRBV7-9 to TRBJ2-7; tentative D call: TRBD2 (5 bases). The germline V gene has CDR1 SEHNR and CDR2 FQNEAQ (reference sequence). V gave up 11 bases and J gave up 4 bases, with 24 bases separating them. There are 15 residues in the CDR3. The chain's CDR3 is CAYANPDTLGYEQYF. The CDR3 DNA reads TGTGCCTATGCAAATCCCGACACACTAGGTTACGAGCAGTACTTC. The whole variable domain, filled in from reference TRBV7-9 and TRBJ2-7, reads DTGVSQNPRHKITKRGQNVTFRCDPISEHNRLYWYRQTLGQGPEFLTYFQNEAQLEKSRLLSDRFSAERPKGSFSTLEIQRTEQGDSAMYLCAYANPDTLGYEQYFGPGTRLTVT.

The CDR3 DNA follows: TGCGCCAGCAGCTACCGGGACAGAGACGTCGAGCAGTACTTC. This encodes CASSYRDRDVEQYF. The V gene is TRBV5-1, the J gene TRBJ2-7, with 7 bases aligning to TRBD1. Germline-derived CDR1 and CDR2 are SGHRS and YFSETQ. The ends lost 3 bases at V and 6 bases at J; junction bases unmatched: 9. The CDR3 is made up of 14 amino acids.

This clone has a handful of counts. This chain connects TRBV5-1 to TRBJ1-1, with D unresolved. Trimming cost V 1 base and J 0 bases, with 7 bases left between them. CDR1 and CDR2 from the germline V gene are SGHRS and YFSETQ. This CDR3 region has 14 residues. The chain's CDR3 is CASSLQFMNTEAFF. For the CDR3, the DNA is TGCGCCAGCAGCTTGCAGTTCATGAACACTGAAGCTTTCTTT.

This sequence joins TRBV2 and TRBJ2-7; 7 bases map to TRBD2. The V and J ends lost 7 bases and 3 bases, in that order; junction bases with no gene match: 6. The CDR3 is 13 amino acids. Germline CDR1 reads SNHLY; CDR2 reads FYNNEI. In nucleotides, the CDR3 is TGTGCCAGCAACGGCGGGAGCGGCTACGAGCAGTACTTC. Translated, it gives CASNGGSGYEQYF.

This rearrangement joins TRBV6-5 to TRBJ2-1, with 7 bases matching TRBD2. The CDR3 is 15 amino acids. Trimming at V came to 5 bases and at J to 4 bases, leaving 8 bases not matched to a gene. In germline, CDR1 is MNHEY, CDR2 SVGAGI. The CDR3: CASSPGLVVYNEQFF. The DNA of the CDR3 is TGTGCCAGCAGTCCAGGACTAGTGGTTTACAATGAGCAGTTCTTC.

J is TRBJ1-1 and V is TRBV10-2, with D perhaps matching TRBD1 (5 bases). From germline, CDR1 is WSHSY and CDR2 SAAADI. This CDR3 is built from 14 residues. Between the trimmed V and J ends, which lost 3 bases and 1 base, there was a span of 9 bases. This chain's CDR3 is CASSDRGGNTEAFF. The CDR3, as DNA: TGCGCCAGCAGTGATAGGGGCGGGAACACTGAAGCTTTCTTT.

This chain uses TRBV28 with TRBJ2-7; a weak D match, TRBD1 (5 bases). Per germline, CDR1 MDHEN and CDR2 SYDVKM. V was clipped by 10 bases and J by 6 bases, with 25 bases between them. The CDR3 length is 15 residues. The CDR3 here is CATLRSRALLGEQYF. The CDR3, as DNA: TGTGCCACCCTCCGCAGCAGGGCCCTCCTAGGCGAGCAGTACTTC.

In its sample, this clone was seen a few times. The chain recombines TRBV30 with TRBJ1-1; perhaps TRBD1 as D (6 bases). This CDR3 is 13 amino acids long. The germline CDR1 and CDR2 sequences are GTSNPN and SVGIG (reference sequence). V gave up 5 bases and J gave up 1 base, with 11 bases separating them. The CDR3 sequence: CAWEGQTNTEAFF. CDR3 DNA: TGTGCCTGGGAAGGACAGACGAACACTGAAGCTTTCTTT.

The rearrangement links TRBV6-5 to TRBJ2-5, with 10 nucleotides matching TRBD2. Germline V gene lookup returns CDR1 MNHEY and CDR2 SVGAGI. The ends lost 4 bases at V and 5 bases at J; junction bases unmatched: 1. This CDR3 region has 13 residues. DNA of the CDR3: TGTGCCAGCAGTTTACTAGCGGGGGAGACCCAGTACTTC. Translated: CASSLLAGETQYF.

This chain connects TRBV4-1 to TRBJ2-7; perhaps TRBD1 as D (6 bases). CDR3 length: 15 amino acids. CDR1 and CDR2 (germline): MGHRA, YSYEKL. Trimming removed 2 bases from V and 2 bases from J, with 13 bases in between. CDR3 sequence: CASSQLTGSTYEQYF. The CDR3 DNA is TGCGCCAGCAGCCAACTGACAGGTTCTACCTACGAGCAGTACTTC.

The chain carries TRBV7-3 and TRBJ1-1, with no clear D. Germline assignment: CDR1 SGHTA and CDR2 FQGTGA. The V gene lost 3 bases and the J gene lost 1 base, with 6 bases spanning the gap. The CDR3 extends over 13 amino acids. DNA for the CDR3: TGTGCCAGCAGCTTCGGAGAGAACACTGAAGCTTTCTTT. Translated, it gives CASSFGENTEAFF.

The chain is built from TRBV4-1 and TRBJ2-7, with TRBD2 matching over 7 bases. CDR1 is MGHRA and CDR2 is YSYEKL in the germline V gene. CDR3 length: 15 amino acids. Trimming removed 1 base from V and 1 base from J; junction bases left unmatched: 4. CDR3 protein: CASSQGEGFSYEQYF. The CDR3 DNA is TGCGCCAGCAGCCAAGGGGAGGGATTTTCCTACGAGCAGTACTTC.

The gene calls are TRBV7-6 and TRBJ2-1, with 8 bases matching TRBD2. V dropped 2 bases and J dropped 6; count of bases not matched to a gene: 9. Germline V gives CDR1 SGHVS, CDR2 FNYEAQ. The CDR3 is made up of 16 amino acids. The CDR3 region is CASSLNSGGDFNEQFF. CDR3 nucleotide sequence: TGTGCCAGCAGCTTAAACAGCGGGGGTGACTTCAATGAGCAGTTCTTC.

The chain couples TRBV7-9 to TRBJ2-5; D is possibly TRBD1 (6 bases). The germline V gene has CDR1 SEHNR and CDR2 FQNEAQ (reference sequence). This CDR3 region has 18 residues. V was clipped by 1 base and J by 1 base, with 19 bases between them. CDR3 DNA: TGTGCCAGCAGCTTAGAATACCGGGACAAAGGGGTCCAAGAGACCCAGTACTTC. Encoded protein: CASSLEYRDKGVQETQYF.

The chain has TRBV4-1 and TRBJ2-7; D is unresolved. V lost 3 bases to trimming and J lost 2 bases, with 8 bases between them. Germline values: CDR1 MGHRA, CDR2 YSYEKL. The CDR3 extends over 13 amino acids. For the CDR3, the DNA is TGCGCCAGCAGCCAGGTACTCACCTACGAGCAGTACTTC. Amino acids: CASSQVLTYEQYF.

The rearrangement joins TRBV9 to TRBJ2-5; D might be TRBD1 (6 bases). This CDR3 region has 16 residues. Germline CDR1 and CDR2: SGDLS and YYNGEE. Trimming removed 0 bases at V and 2 bases at J, with 14 bases between. CDR3 nucleotide sequence: TGTGCCAGCAGCGTAGGCCCTACAGGGCCACAAGAGACCCAGTACTTC. Translating gives CASSVGPTGPQETQYF.